This T cell receptor (beta chain) comes out of a study of long-term antiretroviral therapy in people with HIV. Looking at the study overall: The 2015 recommendation for immediate ART came about a decade after the earliest samples.

It was version v3.0 of the immunoSEQ assay that was run at survey level. Some clones are missing from TCRdb's copy, which holds only in-frame ones; the method was immunoSEQ multiplex PCR. The sample carries over 15,000 clones, 77% recorded once. Germline assignment: CDR1 SGHVS and CDR2 FQNEAQ. The CDR3 totals 15 residues. Trimming cost V 0 bases and J 2 bases; bases outside gene matches: 3. This sequence was found in a man aged 25-45 years with HIV. The genes are TRBV7-8 and TRBJ2-7; TRBD2 matches 8 bases. Sample: unsorted PBMCs, taken approximately 2.1 years before starting antiretroviral therapy. CDR3 in amino acids: CASSLAPSGPYEQYF. DNA of the CDR3: TGTGCCAGCAGCTTAGCTCCTAGCGGGCCCTACGAGCAGTACTTC. The full variable domain, with the rest looked up from reference TRBV7-8 and TRBJ2-7, is GAGVSQSPRYKVAKRGQDVALRCDPISGHVSLFWYQQALGQGPEFLTYFQNEAQLDKSGLPSDRFFAERPEGSVSTLKIQRTQQEDSAVYLCASSLAPSGPYEQYFGPGTRLTVT.